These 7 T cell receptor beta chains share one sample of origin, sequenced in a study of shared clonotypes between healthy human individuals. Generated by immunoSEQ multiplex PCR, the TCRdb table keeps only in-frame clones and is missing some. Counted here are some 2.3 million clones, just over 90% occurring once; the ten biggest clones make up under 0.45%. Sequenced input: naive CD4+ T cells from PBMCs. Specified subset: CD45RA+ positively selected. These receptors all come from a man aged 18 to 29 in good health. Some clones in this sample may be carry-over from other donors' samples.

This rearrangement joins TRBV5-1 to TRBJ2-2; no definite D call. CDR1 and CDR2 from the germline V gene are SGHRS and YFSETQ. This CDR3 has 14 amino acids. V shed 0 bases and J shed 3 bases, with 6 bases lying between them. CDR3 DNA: TGCGCCAGCAGCTTGGCCGTGGACACCGGGGAGCTGTTTTTT. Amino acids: CASSLAVDTGELFF.

CDR3 coding DNA: TGTGCCAGCAGTTTATCGGCCGGGGCGGTGGTCAGGGGGTACGAGCAGTACTTC. Amino acid sequence: CASSLSAGAVVRGYEQYF. V and J are TRBV27 and TRBJ2-7; 7 bases fit TRBD1. The length of the CDR3 is 18 residues. With V trimmed by 0 bases and J by 4 bases, 15 bases remained unmatched. In germline, CDR1 is MNHEY, CDR2 SMNVEV (reference sequence).

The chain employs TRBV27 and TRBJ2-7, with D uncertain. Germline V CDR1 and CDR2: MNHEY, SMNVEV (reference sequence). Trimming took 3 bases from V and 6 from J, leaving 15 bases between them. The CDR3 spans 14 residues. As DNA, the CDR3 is TGTGCCAGCAGTTTCGGAGATCGACTGCTCGAGCAGTACTTC. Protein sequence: CASSFGDRLLEQYF.

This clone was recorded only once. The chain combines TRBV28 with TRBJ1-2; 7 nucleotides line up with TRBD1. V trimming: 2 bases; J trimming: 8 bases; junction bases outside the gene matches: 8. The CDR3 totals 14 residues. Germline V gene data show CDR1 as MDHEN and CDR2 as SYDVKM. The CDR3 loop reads CASSLGGKGAGYTF. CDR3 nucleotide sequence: TGTGCCAGCAGTTTAGGGGGTAAGGGGGCAGGCTACACCTTC.

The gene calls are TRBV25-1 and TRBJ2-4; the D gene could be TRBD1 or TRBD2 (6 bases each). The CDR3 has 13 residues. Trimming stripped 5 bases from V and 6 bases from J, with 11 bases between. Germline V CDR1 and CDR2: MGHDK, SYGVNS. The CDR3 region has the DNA TGTGCCAGCAGTCCCCCGGGGGCAAACATTCAGTACTTC. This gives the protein CASSPPGANIQYF. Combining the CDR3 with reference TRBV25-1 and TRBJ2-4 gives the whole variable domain EADIYQTPRYLVIGTGKKITLECSQTMGHDKMYWYQQDPGMELHLIHYSYGVNSTEKGDLSSESTVSRIRTEHFPLTLESARPSHTSQYLCASSPPGANIQYFGAGTRLSVL.

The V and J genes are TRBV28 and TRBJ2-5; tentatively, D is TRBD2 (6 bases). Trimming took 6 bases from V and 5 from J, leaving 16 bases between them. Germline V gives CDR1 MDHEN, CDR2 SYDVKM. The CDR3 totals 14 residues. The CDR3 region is CASRLAGSRETQYF. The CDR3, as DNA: TGTGCCAGCAGACTAGCAGGTAGTCGGGAGACCCAGTACTTC.

The CDR3 coding sequence is TGTGCCAGCAGCTTAGGGAGGACAGGGCCCTACGAGCAGTACTTC. It yields the protein CASSLGRTGPYEQYF. The V call is TRBV7-6, the J call TRBJ2-7, with 8 bases identical to TRBD1. Germline values: CDR1 SGHVS, CDR2 FNYEAQ. V was pared by 1 base and J by 2 bases, with 4 bases of the junction left unmatched. The CDR3 is 15 amino acids.